The next 29 T cell receptor beta chains were all read from a single sample in a study of human T cells and chemical hapten exposure. TCRdb redid the calling of the RACE reads with MiXCR, one entry per CDR3 protein. Of tens of thousands of distinct CDR3 sequences in the sample, over 9.5% were seen once. Indicated time point: patch test 2, 6 weeks after DPC sensitization. Treatment described: therapeutic diphenylcyclopropenone sensitization with weekly scalp DPC. Sequenced here: whole blood, sampled in connection with sensitization to the hapten diphenylcyclopropenone (DPC). These receptors all come from a woman in her forties or fifties with alopecia areata. Some clones in this sample may be carry-over from other donors' samples.

The chain couples TRBV11-2 to TRBJ1-1; D remains ambiguous. Germline loops: CDR1 SGHAT, CDR2 FQNNGV. This CDR3 region has 13 residues. Trimming stripped 0 bases from V and 8 bases from J, with 10 bases between. CDR3 in amino acids: CASSLDNGREAFF. The CDR3 DNA follows: TGTGCCAGCAGCTTAGATAATGGGCGCGAAGCTTTCTTT.

This clonotype was observed many times. The J gene is TRBJ2-1, the V gene TRBV6-6; D is unclear. CDR1 is MNHNY and CDR2 is SVGAGI in the germline V gene (reference sequence). The CDR3 runs 15 residues. Trimming took 2 bases from V and 1 from J, leaving 9 bases between them. The CDR3 loop is CASSYRRDSYNEQFF. The CDR3 nucleotides read TGTGCCAGCAGTTACCGGAGAGATTCCTACAATGAGCAGTTCTTC.

This clonotype was seen more than once but under ten times. The V call is TRBV10-2, the J call TRBJ2-2; no clear D gene. The CDR3 runs 19 residues. Germline assignment: CDR1 WSHSY and CDR2 SAAADI. The germline V and J ends were trimmed by 6 bases and 3 bases, with 26 bases remaining between them. CDR3 loop: CASSKNPGREKVDTGELFF. CDR3 nucleotide sequence: TGCGCCAGCAGCAAGAACCCGGGTCGCGAAAAGGTGGACACCGGGGAGCTGTTTTTT.

V gene TRBV29-1 combines with J gene TRBJ1-5; the D is unclear. V lost 8 bases to trimming and J lost 2 bases, with 19 bases between them. Per germline, CDR1 SQVTM and CDR2 ANQGSEA. The length of the CDR3 is 15 residues. In DNA form, the CDR3 reads TGCAGCATTGTCGGTGAGGGATTCGGCAATCAGCCCCAGCATTTT. This sequence encodes CSIVGEGFGNQPQHF.

There are many counts of this clonotype. The genes are TRBV28 and TRBJ1-5, with 9 bases aligning to TRBD1. Losses at the gene ends were 8 bases for V and 4 bases for J; bases not matched to a gene: 6. CDR1 is MDHEN and CDR2 is SYDVKM in the germline V gene. CDR3 length: 14 amino acids. The CDR3, as DNA: TGTGCCAGCGGGGAGACAGGGGGGAATCAGCCCCAGCATTTT. Translation gives CASGETGGNQPQHF.

The chain links TRBV11-2 to TRBJ1-2; D gene uncertain. With 4 bases removed from V and 2 bases from J, the gap between germline ends came to 8 bases. Germline V CDR1 and CDR2: SGHAT, FQNNGV. This CDR3 contains 13 residues. The CDR3: CASSSRANYGYTF. The CDR3 region has the DNA TGTGCCAGCAGCTCCCGGGCGAACTATGGCTACACCTTC. The variable domain in full, completed from reference TRBV11-2 and TRBJ1-2, reads EAGVAQSPRYKIIEKRQSVAFWCNPISGHATLYWYQQILGQGPKLLIQFQNNGVVDDSQLPKDRFSAERLKGVDSTLKIQPAKLEDSAVYLCASSSRANYGYTFGSGTRLTVV.

This clonotype was seen only a few times. V usage is TRBV3-1 and J usage is TRBJ2-3, with TRBD2 matching over 11 bases. The CDR3 loop spans 15 amino acids. Trimming removed 6 bases from V and 0 bases from J; junction bases left unmatched: 2. CDR1 LGHDT and CDR2 YNNKEL come from the germline V gene (reference sequence). CDR3 residues: CASRRTSGSTDTQYF. For the CDR3, the DNA is TGTGCCAGCAGGAGGACTAGCGGGAGCACAGATACGCAGTATTTT.

This clonotype was observed a handful of times. This chain uses TRBV7-2 with TRBJ1-5; D is unclear. V lost 3 bases and J 6 bases, leaving 9 bases between the germline ends. The CDR3 is made up of 13 amino acids. Germline V lookup: CDR1 SGHTA, CDR2 FQGNSA. CDR3 nucleotides: TGTGCCAGCAGCTTCGGGGATATTCAGCCCCAGCATTTT. This encodes CASSFGDIQPQHF.

This clonotype turned up a few times. This rearrangement joins TRBV12-3 or TRBV12-4 to TRBJ2-3; D could derive from TRBD1 or TRBD2 (6 bases each). The CDR3 loop spans 17 amino acids. V lost 6 bases, J lost 1 base, and 20 bases lay in between. CDR3 residues: CASSPFLMGGRTDTQYF. The CDR3 DNA follows: TGTGCCAGCAGCCCCTTTTTAATGGGGGGCCGCACAGATACGCAGTATTTT.

As regards this clonotype: A read error may account for a junction end that differs from germline. This chain uses TRBV3-1 with TRBJ1-1; a weak D match, TRBD1 (5 bases). This CDR3 has 12 amino acids. The germline gives CDR1 LGHDT, CDR2 YNNKEL (reference sequence). The CDR3 DNA is TGTGACAGCAGCCACGGGGGGATTGAAGCTTTCTTT. Its translation: CDSSHGGIEAFF.

The table lists this clonotype with a few counts. This chain links TRBV18 with TRBJ1-1, with 11 bases identical to TRBD1. The CDR3 runs 15 residues. Trimming took 3 bases from V and 3 from J; bases not matched to a gene: 3. Germline assignment: CDR1 KGHSH and CDR2 LQKENI. CDR3 sequence reads: CASSPQGQGDTEAFF. The CDR3 DNA is TGTGCCAGCTCACCCCAGGGACAGGGGGACACTGAAGCTTTCTTT.

The chain carries TRBV5-5 and TRBJ2-4, with TRBD1 matching over 9 bases. Germline CDR1 is SGHKS and CDR2 is YYEKEE (reference sequence). V trimming: 2 bases; J trimming: 7 bases; junction bases outside the gene matches: 13. This CDR3 contains 17 residues. The chain's CDR3 is CASSFPPIRDRVNIQYF. CDR3 DNA sequence: TGTGCCAGCAGCTTTCCTCCAATCCGGGACAGGGTCAACATTCAGTACTTC.

The chain recombines TRBV21-1 with TRBJ1-5. TRBV21-1 is a listed pseudogene. The CDR3 is 13 amino acids. As DNA, the CDR3 is TGTGCCAGCACTCCCTCGATAAATCAGCCCCAGCATTTT. Translation gives CASTPSINQPQHF.

This clonotype was observed at least ten times. The CDR3 is CASSQAAGLEEKLFF. In DNA form, the CDR3 reads TGCGCCAGCAGCCAAGCGGCAGGCTTGGAAGAAAAACTGTTTTTT. The chain is built from TRBV4-1 and TRBJ1-4; D gene unclear. V was clipped by 1 base and J by 8 bases, with 14 bases between them. CDR3 length: 15 amino acids. Per the germline V gene, CDR1 is MGHRA and CDR2 is YSYEKL.

This clonotype was counted many times. The J gene is TRBJ1-6, the V gene TRBV15; TRBD1 aligns across 7 bases. From germline, CDR1 is LNHNV and CDR2 YYDKDF (reference sequence). The CDR3 has 16 residues. Trimming removed 0 bases from V and 10 bases from J; junction bases left unmatched: 9. In nucleotides, the CDR3 is TGTGCCACCAGCAGAGATCAGAACAGGGGAGGATCACCCCTCCACTTT. This translates into CATSRDQNRGGSPLHF.

This clonotype was seen repeatedly, ten times or more. The CDR3 region has the DNA TGCGCCAGCAGCCAAGATCGAGGGGTTCCGAGGACCCAGTACTTC. Translation: CASSQDRGVPRTQYF. This chain uses TRBV4-3 with TRBJ2-5; the D call may be TRBD1 or TRBD2 (5 bases each). V was clipped by 0 bases and J by 7 bases, with 15 bases between them. The CDR3 contains 15 residues. The germline V gene encodes CDR1 LGHNA and CDR2 YSLEER.

This clonotype was detected many times. The J gene is TRBJ1-2, the V gene TRBV7-9; TRBD1 matches 8 bases. Trimming at V came to 5 bases and at J to 8 bases, leaving 7 bases not matched to a gene. Germline assignment: CDR1 SEHNR and CDR2 FQNEAQ (reference sequence). This CDR3 is built from 13 residues. The CDR3 DNA reads as TGTGCCAGCAGCCCCCCCGGACAGGGAGGCTACACCTTC. This encodes CASSPPGQGGYTF.

This clonotype appeared many times. DNA for the CDR3: TGTGCCAGCAGCTTAGAGGGCAGGATGAGTGAAAAACTGTTTTTT. Its translation is CASSLEGRMSEKLFF. This chain links TRBV7-2 with TRBJ1-4; D not certain. V lost 1 base, J lost 7 bases, and 13 bases lay in between. This CDR3 is 15 amino acids long. Germline-derived CDR1 and CDR2 are SGHTA and FQGNSA. Using reference TRBV7-2 and TRBJ1-4 for the parts outside the CDR3, the full variable domain is GAGVSQSPSNKVTEKGKDVELRCDPISGHTALYWYRQSLGQGLEFLIYFQGNSAPDKSGLPSDRFSAERTGGSVSTLTIQRTQQEDSAVYLCASSLEGRMSEKLFFGSGTQLSVL.

J is TRBJ2-1 and V is TRBV20-1; 11 nucleotides line up with TRBD1. This CDR3 spans 14 amino acids. Germline CDR1 reads DFQATT; CDR2 reads SNEGSKA (reference sequence). The junction had 5 bases not matched to a gene; V was cut back by 4 bases and J by 6 bases. The CDR3 loop reads CSAMSGTGGNEQFF. The CDR3 bases are TGCAGTGCTATGTCCGGGACAGGGGGCAATGAGCAGTTCTTC.

This clonotype appeared a few times. V and J are TRBV7-6 and TRBJ1-1; TRBD1 matches 11 bases. Germline CDR1 is SGHVS and CDR2 is FNYEAQ. CDR3 length equals 16 residues. J gave up 1 base and V 5 bases, and 6 bases lay outside the gene matches. The CDR3: CASSLGQGAENTEAFF. The CDR3 region has the DNA TGTGCCAGCAGCCTAGGACAGGGGGCGGAGAACACTGAAGCTTTCTTT.

The chain has TRBV5-6 and TRBJ1-3; D not resolved. Germline V gives CDR1 SGHDT, CDR2 YYEEEE. This CDR3 has 14 amino acids. The germline V and J ends were trimmed by 9 bases and 2 bases, with 15 bases remaining between them. Written as DNA, the CDR3 is TGTGCCACTTCCCTTTTAACCGCTGGAAACACCATATATTTT. It is translated as CATSLLTAGNTIYF.

This clonotype occurred a few times. This sequence joins TRBV18 and TRBJ1-5; TRBD1 is a possible D gene (5 bases). Trimming removed 2 bases at V and 1 base at J, with 9 bases between. This CDR3 has 15 amino acids. CDR1 and CDR2 (germline): KGHSH, LQKENI. The DNA of the CDR3 is TGTGCCAGCTCACCATCCGACAGCAGCAATCAGCCCCAGCATTTT. This codes for CASSPSDSSNQPQHF.

The chain couples TRBV19 to TRBJ1-2; the D is unclear. Between the trimmed V and J ends, which lost 0 bases and 4 bases, there was a span of 6 bases. Germline-derived CDR1 and CDR2 are LNHDA and SQIVND (reference sequence). This CDR3 contains 13 residues. CDR3 nucleotide sequence: TGTGCCAGTAGTATAGACCTGAGCTATGGCTACACCTTC. Residues: CASSIDLSYGYTF. Full variable domain (rest looked up from reference TRBV19 and TRBJ1-2): DGGITQSPKYLFRKEGQNVTLSCEQNLNHDAMYWYRQDPGQGLRLIYYSQIVNDFQKGDIAEGYSVSREKKESFPLTVTSAQKNPTAFYLCASSIDLSYGYTFGSGTRLTVV.

This clonotype has a handful of counts. The V and J genes are TRBV28 and TRBJ2-7; 7 positions agree with TRBD1. Per germline, CDR1 MDHEN and CDR2 SYDVKM. J gave up 2 bases and V 8 bases, and 3 bases lay outside the gene matches. The CDR3 runs to 12 residues. CDR3 amino acids: CASRDSPYEQYF. In nucleotides, the CDR3 is TGTGCCAGCCGGGACAGCCCCTACGAGCAGTACTTC.

V gene TRBV5-1 combines with J gene TRBJ1-1, with D possibly TRBD1 on 6 matching bases. The germline CDR1 and CDR2 sequences are SGHRS and YFSETQ. The ends were cut back, 6 bases at V and 4 bases at J, with 16 bases in the middle. This CDR3 comprises 14 residues. The DNA of the CDR3 is TGCGCCAGCAACAACAGGGAGGGAGCCACTGAAGCTTTCTTT. As protein: CASNNREGATEAFF.

This chain uses TRBV20-1 with TRBJ2-7; 9 nucleotides agree with TRBD2. The CDR3 consists of 15 residues. The germline CDR1 and CDR2 sequences are DFQATT and SNEGSKA (reference sequence). The V segment lost 4 bases and the J segment 6 bases; nucleotides outside the gene matches: 13. CDR3 in amino acids: CSAMILAGRIFEQYF. In DNA, the CDR3 is TGCAGTGCTATGATCCTAGCGGGGCGGATATTCGAGCAGTACTTC.

This clonotype turned up a few times. The chain recombines TRBV20-1 with TRBJ2-1; D perhaps matches TRBD2 (5 bases). The CDR3 spans 13 residues. CDR1 and CDR2 from the germline V gene are DFQATT and SNEGSKA (reference sequence). Deletions cut 6 bases from V and 6 bases from J, with 15 bases between. This chain's CDR3 is CSAPSGGSNEQFF. Here the CDR3 DNA reads TGCAGTGCGCCCTCTGGCGGGTCCAATGAGCAGTTCTTC.

V gene TRBV7-2 combines with J gene TRBJ2-1; D is ambiguous. The CDR3 loop spans 14 amino acids. CDR1 is SGHTA, CDR2 FQGNSA, per germline. Between the trimmed V and J ends, which lost 5 bases and 3 bases, there was a span of 11 bases. This chain's CDR3 is CASSQEWNYNEQFF. CDR3 nucleotide sequence: TGTGCCAGCAGCCAAGAGTGGAACTACAATGAGCAGTTCTTC.

The sample holds many counts of this clonotype. The genes are TRBV5-4 and TRBJ1-2, with D unresolved. V lost 2 bases and J lost 2, with 13 bases in between. The germline V gene has CDR1 SGHNT and CDR2 YYREEE (reference sequence). The CDR3 consists of 15 residues. In nucleotides, the CDR3 is TGTGCCAGCAGCTTTCCGGCAGACCACAACTATGGCTACACCTTC. The encoded protein is CASSFPADHNYGYTF.